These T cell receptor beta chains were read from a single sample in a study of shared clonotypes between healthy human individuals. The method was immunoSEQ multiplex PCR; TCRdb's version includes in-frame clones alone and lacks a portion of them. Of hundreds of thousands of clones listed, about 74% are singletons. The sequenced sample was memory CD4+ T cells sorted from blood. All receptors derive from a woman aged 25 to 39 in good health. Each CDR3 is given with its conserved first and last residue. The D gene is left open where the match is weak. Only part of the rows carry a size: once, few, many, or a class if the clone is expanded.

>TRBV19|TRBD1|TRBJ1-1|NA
CASTPPGGWITEAFF
TGTGCCAGTACCCCGCCAGGGGGCTGGATCACTGAAGCTTTCTTT
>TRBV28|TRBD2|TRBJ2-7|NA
CASSLRAGGSYEQYF
TGTGCCAGCAGTCTCAGAGCGGGAGGATCCTACGAGCAGTACTTC
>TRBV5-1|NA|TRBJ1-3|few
CASSLAALVQGGGNTIYF
TGCGCCAGCAGCTTGGCCGCTTTAGTACAGGGTGGCGGAAACACCATATATTTT
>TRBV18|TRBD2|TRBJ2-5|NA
CASSPGTSGRETQYF
TGTGCCAGCTCACCTGGGACTAGCGGGAGAGAGACCCAGTACTTC
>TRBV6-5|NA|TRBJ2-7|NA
CASSYFGFGSSYEQYF
TGTGCCAGCAGTTACTTTGGGTTCGGAAGCTCCTACGAGCAGTACTTC
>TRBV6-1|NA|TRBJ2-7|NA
CASRRNSVPYEQYF
TGTGCCAGCAGACGAAACAGTGTGCCCTACGAGCAGTACTTC
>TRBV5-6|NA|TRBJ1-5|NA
CASSGRLGPQHF
TGTGCCAGCAGCGGTCGACTCGGGCCCCAGCATTTT
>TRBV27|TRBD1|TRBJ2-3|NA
CASSPTTGGWGTDTQYF
TGTGCCAGCAGTCCCACAACAGGGGGTTGGGGAACAGATACGCAGTATTTT
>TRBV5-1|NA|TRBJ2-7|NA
CASSFGNPEPYEQYF
TGCGCCAGCAGCTTCGGGAACCCTGAGCCCTACGAGCAGTACTTC
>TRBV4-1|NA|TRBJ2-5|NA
CASSLQLLETQYF
TGCGCCAGCAGCCTACAGTTGCTGGAGACCCAGTACTTC
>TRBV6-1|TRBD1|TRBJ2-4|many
CASSEDSRQGPNIQYF
TGTGCCAGCAGTGAGGATAGTAGACAGGGCCCAAACATTCAGTACTTC
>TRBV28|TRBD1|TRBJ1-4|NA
CASSLVPGTDNEKLFF
TGTGCCAGCAGTTTGGTGCCCGGGACAGATAATGAAAAACTGTTTTTT
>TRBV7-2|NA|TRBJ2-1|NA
CASSFFVDPEQQFF
TGTGCCAGCAGCTTTTTTGTCGACCCCGAACAGCAGTTCTTC
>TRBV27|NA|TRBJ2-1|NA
CASSSLIRTGGVREQFF
TGTGCCAGCAGTTCTCTTATCCGGACGGGCGGCGTGCGAGAGCAGTTCTTC
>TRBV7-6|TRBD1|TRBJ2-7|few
CASSLGQPYEQYF
TGTGCCAGCAGCCTGGGACAGCCCTACGAGCAGTACTTC
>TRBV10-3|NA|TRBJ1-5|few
CAISATGQEQPQHF
TGTGCCATCAGTGCCACAGGGCAGGAACAGCCCCAGCATTTT
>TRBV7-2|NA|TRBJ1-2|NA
CASSLGSSSYGYTF
TGTGCCAGCAGCTTAGGATCATCCTCCTATGGCTACACCTTC
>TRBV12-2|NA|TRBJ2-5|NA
CASRLALGRGAETQYF
TGTGCAAGTCGCTTAGCGCTGGGCAGGGGCGCAGAGACCCAGTACTTC
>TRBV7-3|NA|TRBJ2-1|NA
CASSRAEGLYNEQFF
TGTGCCAGCAGCCGCGCCGAAGGATTGTATAATGAGCAGTTCTTC
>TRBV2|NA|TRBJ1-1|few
CASKRRLNTEAFF
TGTGCCAGCAAGCGACGGCTGAACACTGAAGCTTTCTTT
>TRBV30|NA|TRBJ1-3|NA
CAWSAGVSGNTIYF
TGTGCCTGGAGCGCAGGAGTCTCTGGAAACACCATATATTTT
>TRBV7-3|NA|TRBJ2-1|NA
CASSLEAEDNEQFF
TGTGCCAGCAGCTTAGAAGCGGAGGACAATGAGCAGTTCTTC
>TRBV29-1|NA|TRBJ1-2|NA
CSALSFSNGYTF
TGCAGCGCCCTTTCTTTTTCTAATGGCTACACCTTC
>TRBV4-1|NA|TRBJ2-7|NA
CASSQIRYEQYF
TGCGCCAGCAGCCAAATAAGGTACGAGCAGTACTTC
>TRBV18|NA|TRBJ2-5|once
CASSPRGHGQETQYF
TGTGCCAGCTCACCACGGGGACACGGACAAGAGACCCAGTACTTC
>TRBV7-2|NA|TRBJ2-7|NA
CASSPEYLRTYEQYF
TGTGCCAGCAGCCCGGAGTACCTACGGACCTACGAGCAGTACTTC
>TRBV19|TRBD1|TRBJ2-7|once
CASERTGGIGEQYF
TGTGCCAGTGAGAGGACAGGGGGGATCGGCGAGCAGTACTTC
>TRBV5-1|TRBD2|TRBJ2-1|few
CASSPGLAGGDEQFF
TGCGCCAGCAGCCCTGGACTAGCGGGAGGGGATGAGCAGTTCTTC
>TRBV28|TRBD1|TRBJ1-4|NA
CASSLSQGAGEKLFF
TGTGCCAGCAGTTTATCGCAGGGGGCTGGGGAAAAACTGTTTTTT
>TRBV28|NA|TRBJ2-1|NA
CASSPTGEWNEQFF
TGTGCCAGCAGTCCCACGGGGGAGTGGAATGAGCAGTTCTTC
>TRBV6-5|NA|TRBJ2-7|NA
CASSSSWQGSSYEQYF
TGTGCCAGCAGTTCGTCGTGGCAGGGGAGTTCCTACGAGCAGTACTTC
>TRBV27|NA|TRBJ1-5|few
CASSFRWGGPQPQHF
TGTGCCAGCAGTTTCCGTTGGGGGGGCCCTCAGCCCCAGCATTTT
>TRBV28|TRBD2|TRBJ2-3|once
CASRALAGGSTDTQYF
TGTGCCAGCAGAGCCCTAGCGGGGGGTAGCACAGATACGCAGTATTTT
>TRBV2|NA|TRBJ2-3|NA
CASSERGYSTDTQYF
TGTGCCAGCAGTGAAAGGGGATACAGCACAGATACGCAGTATTTT
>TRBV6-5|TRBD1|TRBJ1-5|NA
CASSYSRGHGQPQHF
TGTGCCAGCAGTTACTCAAGGGGGCATGGTCAGCCCCAGCATTTT
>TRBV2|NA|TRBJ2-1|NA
CASSEWDVGNEQFF
TGTGCCAGCAGTGAGTGGGATGTCGGTAATGAGCAGTTCTTC
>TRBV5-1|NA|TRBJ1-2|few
CASSLTDDLGYTF
TGCGCCAGCAGTTTGACAGACGATCTAGGCTACACCTTC
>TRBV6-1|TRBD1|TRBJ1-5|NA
CASSEVTGINQPQHF
TGTGCCAGCAGTGAAGTGACAGGGATCAATCAGCCCCAGCATTTT
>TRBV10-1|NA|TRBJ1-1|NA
CASSARPGNTEAFF
TGCGCCAGCAGTGCACGCCCCGGGAACACTGAAGCTTTCTTT
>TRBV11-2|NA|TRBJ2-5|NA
CASSNIRTALRGETQYF
TGTGCCAGCAGCAACATAAGAACGGCCCTCCGCGGAGAGACCCAGTACTTC